The rows below give T cell receptor beta chains drawn from one sample of a study of circulating and synovial CD4+ cells in juvenile arthritis. Assay used: immunoSEQ multiplex PCR; TCRdb lists only in-frame clones, some missing. The sample contains 36,000 or so clones, around 96% of which appear only once. Sequences were obtained from CD4+ T cells from blood. The receptors here all came from a human donor with juvenile idiopathic arthritis. Each CDR3 is given with its conserved first and last residue. D genes are given only for firm matches. Some rows mark clone size as missing; the rest say once, few, many or name a class of expanded clone.

j_call v_call d_call clone_size cdr3_nt cdr3_aa
TRBJ2-1 TRBV4-3 TRBD2 once TGCGCCAGCAGCCAAGCCCAGCGGGGTTACAATGAGCAGTTCTTC CASSQAQRGYNEQFF
TRBJ2-7 TRBV6-5 TRBD2 NA TGTGCCAGCAGTTCCGCGGGGGAGTCCTACGAGCAGTACTTC CASSSAGESYEQYF
TRBJ2-3 TRBV18 NA NA TGTGCCAGCTCACCGACAGCTAGCACAGATACGCAGTATTTT CASSPTASTDTQYF
TRBJ2-7 TRBV5-1 NA NA TGCGCCAGCAGCTCCTTCGGCTACGAGCAGTACTTC CASSSFGYEQYF
TRBJ2-1 TRBV11-2 TRBD2 NA TGTGCCAGCAGCTACCCGACTAGCGGGTATTCCTACAATGAGCAGTTCTTC CASSYPTSGYSYNEQFF
TRBJ2-2 TRBV5-1 NA NA TGCGCCAGCAGCTTGGAACAGAGCACCGGGGAGCTGTTTTTT CASSLEQSTGELFF
TRBJ2-5 TRBV5-1 NA NA TGCGCCAGCAGCTTTAGTGGGGCACAAGAGACCCAGTACTTC CASSFSGAQETQYF
TRBJ2-6 TRBV25-1 NA NA TGTGCCAGCAGTGAATATAGGGCCAACGTCCTGACTTTC CASSEYRANVLTF
TRBJ1-5 TRBV19 NA once TGTGCCAGTAGTATACGGAGGACTCTAACGAGCAATCAGCCCCAGCATTTT CASSIRRTLTSNQPQHF
TRBJ2-7 TRBV6-5 NA NA TGTGCCAGCAGCTTGAGCCCAGGAGCGGCTAGCGAGCAGTACTTC CASSLSPGAASEQYF
TRBJ1-4 TRBV2 TRBD1 NA TGTGCCAGCGGACAGGGATTTAATGAAAAACTGTTTTTT CASGQGFNEKLFF
TRBJ2-2 TRBV5-5 NA NA TGTGCCAGCAGCTTTACAGGGAGCCGGGAGCTGTTTTTT CASSFTGSRELFF
TRBJ2-7 TRBV10-3 NA NA TGTGCCATCAGGGCGGACAGCTCCTCCTACGAGCAGTACTTC CAIRADSSSYEQYF
TRBJ1-6 TRBV5-4 NA NA TGTGCCAGCAGCTTGGGCCAGGGAAATTCACCCCTCCACTTT CASSLGQGNSPLHF
TRBJ2-7 TRBV7-9 TRBD1 NA TGTGCCAGCAGCTCAGGGGGCTACAGCTCCTACGAGCAGTACTTC CASSSGGYSSYEQYF
TRBJ1-1 TRBV10-3 TRBD1 NA TGTGCCATCAGTGAGACAGGGGGGAACACTGAAGCTTTCTTT CAISETGGNTEAFF
TRBJ2-1 TRBV5-4 NA NA TGTGCCAGCAGCGCGTCGGGGGTGGGGAACAATGAGCAGTTCTTC CASSASGVGNNEQFF
TRBJ2-1 TRBV5-4 TRBD1 once TGTGCCAGCAGCCCCCGGGGCGGGACAGGGGACAATGAGCAGTTCTTC CASSPRGGTGDNEQFF
TRBJ2-3 TRBV5-4 TRBD1 NA TGTGCCAGCAGCAAGCGACAGGGGAGCACAGATACGCAGTATTTT CASSKRQGSTDTQYF
TRBJ1-6 TRBV6-4 NA NA TGTGCCAGCAGTGCCACTGCCGGCTCCTATAATTCACCCCTCCACTTT CASSATAGSYNSPLHF
TRBJ2-1 TRBV11-2 TRBD2 NA TGTGCCAGCACCCTAGCCCTAGCGGGGGGCCTTAATGAGCAGTTCTTC CASTLALAGGLNEQFF
TRBJ1-2 TRBV7-8 TRBD1 NA TGTGCCAGCAGTCCTTGGGACAGGGGCTATGGCTACACCTTC CASSPWDRGYGYTF
TRBJ1-5 TRBV2 TRBD1 NA TGTGCCAGCAGTGACCGGACAGGGGACGGTCAGCCCCAGCATTTT CASSDRTGDGQPQHF
TRBJ2-7 TRBV7-9 NA NA TGTGCCATCGCAGGGAGTCGGCGGGGCTCCTACGAGCAGTACTTC CAIAGSRRGSYEQYF
TRBJ2-3 TRBV7-2 NA NA TGTGCCAGCAGCTTGCGAGATACGCAGTATTTT CASSLRDTQYF
TRBJ1-1 TRBV6-5 NA NA TGTGCCAGCAGTGCCAGGGTACGGGACACTGAAGCTTTCTTT CASSARVRDTEAFF
TRBJ1-4 TRBV4-3 NA NA TGCGCCAGCAGCCAAGTACAGAATAATGAAAAACTGTTTTTT CASSQVQNNEKLFF
TRBJ2-1 TRBV9 TRBD2 NA TGTGCCAGCAGCCCCGGGACTAGCGGGGTCAATGAGCAGTTCTTC CASSPGTSGVNEQFF
TRBJ1-2 TRBV6-5 NA once TGTGCCAGCAGTTACTCCTTGAACTCCAACTATGGCTACACCTTC CASSYSLNSNYGYTF
TRBJ1-2 TRBV28 NA NA TGTGCCAGCAGTTCGCCCCAGGTTCCCTATGGCTACACCTTC CASSSPQVPYGYTF
TRBJ1-2 TRBV5-4 NA once TGTGCCAGCAGAGGGGGATTGACGGGAAACTATGGCTACACCTTC CASRGGLTGNYGYTF
TRBJ1-5 TRBV7-2 TRBD1 NA TGTGCCAGCAGCTTCGCAGGGGGCTTCAATCAGCCCCAGCATTTT CASSFAGGFNQPQHF
TRBJ1-6 TRBV5-6 NA NA TGTGCCAGCAGCCAGGGCAGCTCCTATAATTCACCCCTCCACTTT CASSQGSSYNSPLHF
TRBJ1-5 TRBV5-1 NA once TGCGCCAGCAGCTTGGCCACAGGCTCGCCCCAGCATTTT CASSLATGSPQHF
TRBJ2-2 TRBV11-3 NA NA TGTGCCAGCAGCCGGACAGCGAACACCGGGGAGCTGTTTTTT CASSRTANTGELFF
TRBJ1-2 TRBV10-2 NA NA TGCGCCAGCAGGGGCCAGGGGTCCCTATATGGCTACACCTTC CASRGQGSLYGYTF
TRBJ2-7 TRBV7-8 TRBD1 NA TGTGCCAGCAGCTTAGCATCGAGATGGGACAGGGGATCCTACGAGCAGTACTTC CASSLASRWDRGSYEQYF
TRBJ1-1 TRBV19 NA once TGTGCCAGTAGTTCAACAGGTCTGAACACTGAAGCTTTCTTT CASSSTGLNTEAFF
TRBJ2-7 TRBV7-2 TRBD2 once TGTGCCAGCAGTCCCGGCGGGACTACAGCCTACGAGCAGTACTTC CASSPGGTTAYEQYF
TRBJ1-2 TRBV2 TRBD1 NA TGTGCCAGCAGCGGATATCGACAGGGTCCCTATGGCTACACCTTC CASSGYRQGPYGYTF
TRBJ2-5 TRBV7-2 TRBD2 NA TGTGCCAGCAGCTTGGGACTAGCGGGGCAAGAGACCCAGTACTTC CASSLGLAGQETQYF
TRBJ1-2 TRBV15 NA NA TGTGCCACCAGCACCTGGGGGGAGGAGGGCTACACCTTC CATSTWGEEGYTF
TRBJ2-7 TRBV4-1 NA NA TGCGCCAGCAGCCAAGATAGCGGCGGACCCTACGAGCAGTACTTC CASSQDSGGPYEQYF
TRBJ2-7 TRBV4-3 NA NA TGCGCCAGCAGCCAAGTGCCGGGTTACTACGAGCAGTACTTC CASSQVPGYYEQYF
TRBJ1-1 TRBV11-3 NA NA TGTGCCAGCAGCCCAGGCCCCGACAACACTGAAGCTTTCTTT CASSPGPDNTEAFF
TRBJ2-3 TRBV13 TRBD1 NA TGTGCCAGCAGCTTAAAAGGGGGCCCTACAGATACGCAGTATTTT CASSLKGGPTDTQYF
TRBJ2-3 TRBV2 TRBD1 NA TGTGCCAGCCGAGGGCAGGGGGCCTCAGATACGCAGTATTTT CASRGQGASDTQYF